This T cell receptor beta chain is drawn from a study of blood T cell repertoires in COVID-19. On the study more broadly: Specimens from acute and convalescent COVID-19 originated in the United States, Italy and Spain. The cDNA or gDNA used as material had been derived from T cells, B-cell-depleted T cells, or PBMCs.

V shed 4 bases, J shed 6 bases, and the junction held 10 bases outside the gene matches. The germline gives CDR1 SQVTM, CDR2 ANQGSEA. The CDR3 covers 14 residues. Here immunoSEQ multiplex PCR was the method, and the copy in TCRdb shows in-frame clones only, minus some. The sample lists 140,000 to 150,000 clones, 60% to 85% occurring once. Sequencing was done on a sample of peripheral blood. The TCR was taken from a man aged 45-60 years with acute or convalescent COVID-19. This chain uses TRBV29-1 with TRBJ2-3; TRBD2 matches at 7 bases. CDR3: CSVAGRADADTQYF. CDR3 nucleotide sequence: TGCAGCGTTGCAGGGAGGGCTGACGCGGATACGCAGTATTTT.